The following is a TCR beta chain sequence with its context. Enrolled during active infection, Seattle patients were then followed longitudinally. This specimen belongs to a study of blood T cell repertoires in COVID-19. Repertoires were generated with immunoSEQ multiplex PCR, while TCRdb's copy carries only in-frame clones and drops some. The table shows fewer than 300,000 clones, with 65% to 85% occurring only once. The sequenced material came from peripheral blood. The receptor's source is a person aged 65 to 85 with COVID-19, enrolled during active disease.

Here the CDR3 DNA reads TGTGCCAGCAGTGAAGCGCGTCCTTCTCCCCGGGTGTACTTC. This sequence encodes CASSEARPSPRVYF. This rearrangement joins TRBV2 to TRBJ2-5; D not certain. CDR3 length: 14 amino acids. Germline CDR1 SNHLY, CDR2 FYNNEI. Trimming removed 0 bases at V and 13 bases at J, with 18 bases between.